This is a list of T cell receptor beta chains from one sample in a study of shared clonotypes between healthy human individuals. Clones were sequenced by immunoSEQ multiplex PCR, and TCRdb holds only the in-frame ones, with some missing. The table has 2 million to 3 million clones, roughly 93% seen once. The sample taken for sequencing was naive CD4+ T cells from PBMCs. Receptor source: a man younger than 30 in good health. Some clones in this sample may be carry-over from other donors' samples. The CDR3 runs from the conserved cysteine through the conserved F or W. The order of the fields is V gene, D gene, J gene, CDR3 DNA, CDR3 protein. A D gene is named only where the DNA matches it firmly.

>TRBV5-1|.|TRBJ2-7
TGCGCCAGCAGCCCGGGGGGCCCTACCCCCTACGAGCAGTACTTC
CASSPGGPTPYEQYF
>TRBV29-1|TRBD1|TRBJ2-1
TGCAGCGCCCGGGACAGGGTGGGTAATGAGCAGTTCTTC
CSARDRVGNEQFF
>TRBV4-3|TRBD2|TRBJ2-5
TGCGCCAGCAGCCAAGATCTAGGCGGGAGAGGAGAGACCCAGTACTTC
CASSQDLGGRGETQYF
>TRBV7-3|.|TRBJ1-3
TGTGCCAGCAGCTTCGGTCCGGTGAACTCTGGAAACACCATATATTTT
CASSFGPVNSGNTIYF
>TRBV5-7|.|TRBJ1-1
TGTGCCAGCAGCTTGGGGGACTCAGGCGCTGAAGCTTTCTTT
CASSLGDSGAEAFF
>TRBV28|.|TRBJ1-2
TGTGCCAGCAGTTTAGCCCAGTATGGCTACACCTTC
CASSLAQYGYTF
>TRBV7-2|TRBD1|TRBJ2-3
TGTGCCAGCAGCTTGGGACAGGGGGCATGGAGAGATACGCAGTATTTT
CASSLGQGAWRDTQYF
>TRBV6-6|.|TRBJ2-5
TGTGCCAGCGCCCGGGATCAAGAGACCCAGTACTTC
CASARDQETQYF
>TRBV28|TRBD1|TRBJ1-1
TGTGCCAGCAGGTCACCGGGACAGGGTTGGACTGAAGCTTTCTTT
CASRSPGQGWTEAFF
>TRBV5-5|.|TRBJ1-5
TGTGCCAGCAGCACGGACAGACCAGGGGGCAATCAGCCCCAGCATTTT
CASSTDRPGGNQPQHF